One T cell receptor beta chain is described in this entry. These data belong to a study of T cells in localized non-small cell lung cancer. Using immunoSEQ multiplex PCR, the repertoire was profiled, and TCRdb retains in-frame clones only, with some absent. The sample records around 26,000 clones, around 90% being singletons. Trimming removed 4 bases from V and 6 bases from J, with 15 bases in between. The germline gives CDR1 SGHAT, CDR2 FQNNGV. The length of the CDR3 is 15 residues. The chain joins TRBV11-2 to TRBJ2-2; D is perhaps TRBD1 (6 bases). This specimen consisted of peripheral blood, obtained before any cancer treatment. This receptor was obtained from a female donor aged 60 or older with stage II squamous cell lung carcinoma. The CDR3 loop is CASSSGTTRSGELFF. The CDR3 DNA reads TGTGCCAGCAGCTCAGGGACAACTCGTTCCGGGGAGCTGTTTTTT.